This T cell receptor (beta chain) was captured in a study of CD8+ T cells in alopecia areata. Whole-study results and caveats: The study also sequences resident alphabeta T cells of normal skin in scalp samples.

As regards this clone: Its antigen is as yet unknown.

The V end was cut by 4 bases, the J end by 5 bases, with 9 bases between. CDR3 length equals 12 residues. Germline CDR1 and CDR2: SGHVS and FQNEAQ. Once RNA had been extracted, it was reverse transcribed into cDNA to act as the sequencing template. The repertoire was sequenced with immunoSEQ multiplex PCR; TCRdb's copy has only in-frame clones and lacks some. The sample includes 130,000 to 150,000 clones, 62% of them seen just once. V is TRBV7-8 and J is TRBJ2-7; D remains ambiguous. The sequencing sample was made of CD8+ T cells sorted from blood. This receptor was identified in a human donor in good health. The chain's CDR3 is CASSSAAHEQYF. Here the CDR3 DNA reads TGTGCCAGCAGCTCTGCGGCCCACGAGCAGTACTTC. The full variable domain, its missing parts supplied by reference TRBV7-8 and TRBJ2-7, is GAGVSQSPRYKVAKRGQDVALRCDPISGHVSLFWYQQALGQGPEFLTYFQNEAQLDKSGLPSDRFFAERPEGSVSTLKIQRTQQEDSAVYLCASSSAAHEQYFGPGTRLTVT.